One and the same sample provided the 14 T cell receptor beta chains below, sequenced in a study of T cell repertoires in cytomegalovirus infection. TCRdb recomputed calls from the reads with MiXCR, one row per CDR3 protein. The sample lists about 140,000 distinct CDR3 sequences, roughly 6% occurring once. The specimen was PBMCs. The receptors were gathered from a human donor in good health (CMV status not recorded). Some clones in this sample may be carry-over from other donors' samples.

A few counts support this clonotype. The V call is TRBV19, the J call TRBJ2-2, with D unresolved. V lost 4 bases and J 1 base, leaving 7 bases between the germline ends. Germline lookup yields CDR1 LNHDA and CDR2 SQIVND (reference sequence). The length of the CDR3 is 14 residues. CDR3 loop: CASSTSGNTGELFF. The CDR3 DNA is TGTGCCAGTAGTACCTCAGGGAACACCGGGGAGCTGTTTTTT. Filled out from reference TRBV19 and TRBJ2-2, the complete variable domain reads DGGITQSPKYLFRKEGQNVTLSCEQNLNHDAMYWYRQDPGQGLRLIYYSQIVNDFQKGDIAEGYSVSREKKESFPLTVTSAQKNPTAFYLCASSTSGNTGELFFGEGSRLTVL.

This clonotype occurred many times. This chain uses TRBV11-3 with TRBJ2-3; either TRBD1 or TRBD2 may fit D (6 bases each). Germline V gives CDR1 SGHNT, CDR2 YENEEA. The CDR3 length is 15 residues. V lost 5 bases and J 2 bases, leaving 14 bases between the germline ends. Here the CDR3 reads CASSPGVGATDTQYF. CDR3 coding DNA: TGTGCCAGCAGCCCGGGGGTGGGGGCCACAGATACGCAGTATTTT.

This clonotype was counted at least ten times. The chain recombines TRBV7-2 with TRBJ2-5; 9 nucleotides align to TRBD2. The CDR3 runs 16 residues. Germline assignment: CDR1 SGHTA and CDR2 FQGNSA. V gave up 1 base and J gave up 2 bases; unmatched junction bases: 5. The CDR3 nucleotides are TGTGCCAGCAGCTTAGTGGCTAGCGGGAAACAAGAGACCCAGTACTTC. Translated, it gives CASSLVASGKQETQYF.

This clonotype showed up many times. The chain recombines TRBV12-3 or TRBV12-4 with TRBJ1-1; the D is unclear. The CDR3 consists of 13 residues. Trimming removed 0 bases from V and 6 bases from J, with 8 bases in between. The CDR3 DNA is TGTGCCAGCAGTTTAGCCAACTGGCCTGAAGCTTTCTTT. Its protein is CASSLANWPEAFF.

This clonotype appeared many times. The CDR3 sequence is CASSEDRATNTEAFF. The CDR3 DNA reads as TGTGCCAGCAGTGAGGACAGGGCAACGAACACTGAAGCTTTCTTT. V gene TRBV2 combines with J gene TRBJ1-1, with 8 bases identical to TRBD1. Germline assignment: CDR1 SNHLY and CDR2 FYNNEI. V was pared by 3 bases and J by 1 base, with 4 bases of the junction left unmatched. This CDR3 is 15 amino acids long.

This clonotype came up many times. CDR3 loop: CASSLRRTRDEKLFF. CDR3 sequence (DNA): TGTGCCAGCAGCCTTAGGAGGACTCGGGATGAAAAACTGTTTTTT. V and J are TRBV7-2 and TRBJ1-4; D ambiguous. This CDR3 is built from 15 residues. V was trimmed by 5 bases and J by 6 bases, leaving 16 bases between them. Per the germline V gene, CDR1 is SGHTA and CDR2 is FQGNSA.

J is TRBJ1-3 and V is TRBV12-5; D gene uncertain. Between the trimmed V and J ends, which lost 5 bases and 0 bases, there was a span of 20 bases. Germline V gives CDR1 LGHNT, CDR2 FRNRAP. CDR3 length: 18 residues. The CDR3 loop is CASGPSNRINSSGNTIYF. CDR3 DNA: TGTGCTAGTGGTCCCTCAAACCGAATTAACAGCTCTGGAAACACCATATATTTT.

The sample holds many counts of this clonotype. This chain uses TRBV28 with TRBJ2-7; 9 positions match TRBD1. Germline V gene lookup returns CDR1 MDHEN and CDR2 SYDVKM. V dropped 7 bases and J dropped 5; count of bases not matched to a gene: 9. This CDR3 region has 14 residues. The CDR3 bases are TGTGCCAGCATCCCGGGGACAGGGTGGAACGAGCAGTACTTC. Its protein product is CASIPGTGWNEQYF.

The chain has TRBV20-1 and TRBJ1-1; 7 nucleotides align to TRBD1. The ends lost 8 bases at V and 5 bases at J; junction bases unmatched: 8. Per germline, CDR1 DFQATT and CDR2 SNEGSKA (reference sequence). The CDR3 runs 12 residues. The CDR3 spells CSNQGVGTEAFF. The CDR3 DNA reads TGCAGTAACCAGGGGGTAGGAACTGAAGCTTTCTTT.

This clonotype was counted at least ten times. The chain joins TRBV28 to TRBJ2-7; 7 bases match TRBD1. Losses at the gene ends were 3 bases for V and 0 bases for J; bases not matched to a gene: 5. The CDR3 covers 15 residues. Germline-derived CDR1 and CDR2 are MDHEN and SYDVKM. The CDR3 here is CASSLGDSNSYEQYF. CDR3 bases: TGTGCCAGCAGTTTGGGGGACAGTAACTCCTACGAGCAGTACTTC.

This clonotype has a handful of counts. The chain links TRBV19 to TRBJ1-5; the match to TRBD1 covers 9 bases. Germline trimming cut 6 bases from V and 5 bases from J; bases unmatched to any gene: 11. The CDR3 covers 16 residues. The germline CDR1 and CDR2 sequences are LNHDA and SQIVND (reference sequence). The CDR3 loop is CASRDRGGRFDQPQHF. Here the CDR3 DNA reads TGTGCCAGTAGGGACAGGGGAGGGAGGTTCGATCAGCCCCAGCATTTT.

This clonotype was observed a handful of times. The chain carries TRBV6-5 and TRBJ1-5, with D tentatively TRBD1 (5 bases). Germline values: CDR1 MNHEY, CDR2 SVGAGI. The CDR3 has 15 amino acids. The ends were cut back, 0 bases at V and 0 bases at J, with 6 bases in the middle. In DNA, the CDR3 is TGTGCCAGCAGTTACTCGGGGGATAGCAATCAGCCCCAGCATTTT. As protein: CASSYSGDSNQPQHF.

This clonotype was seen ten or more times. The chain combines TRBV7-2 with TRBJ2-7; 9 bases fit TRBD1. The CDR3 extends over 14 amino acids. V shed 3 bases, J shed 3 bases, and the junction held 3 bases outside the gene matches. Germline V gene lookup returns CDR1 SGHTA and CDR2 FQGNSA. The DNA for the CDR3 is TGTGCCAGCAGCTTCCGGGACAGGGTCTACGAGCAGTACTTC. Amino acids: CASSFRDRVYEQYF.

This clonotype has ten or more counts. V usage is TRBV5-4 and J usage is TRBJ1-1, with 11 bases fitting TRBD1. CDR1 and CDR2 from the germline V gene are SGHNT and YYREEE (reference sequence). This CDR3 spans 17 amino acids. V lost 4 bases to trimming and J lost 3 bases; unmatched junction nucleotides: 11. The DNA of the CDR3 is TGTGCCAGCAGCACCTACCGGACAGGGGGCGGTGACACTGAAGCTTTCTTT. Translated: CASSTYRTGGGDTEAFF.